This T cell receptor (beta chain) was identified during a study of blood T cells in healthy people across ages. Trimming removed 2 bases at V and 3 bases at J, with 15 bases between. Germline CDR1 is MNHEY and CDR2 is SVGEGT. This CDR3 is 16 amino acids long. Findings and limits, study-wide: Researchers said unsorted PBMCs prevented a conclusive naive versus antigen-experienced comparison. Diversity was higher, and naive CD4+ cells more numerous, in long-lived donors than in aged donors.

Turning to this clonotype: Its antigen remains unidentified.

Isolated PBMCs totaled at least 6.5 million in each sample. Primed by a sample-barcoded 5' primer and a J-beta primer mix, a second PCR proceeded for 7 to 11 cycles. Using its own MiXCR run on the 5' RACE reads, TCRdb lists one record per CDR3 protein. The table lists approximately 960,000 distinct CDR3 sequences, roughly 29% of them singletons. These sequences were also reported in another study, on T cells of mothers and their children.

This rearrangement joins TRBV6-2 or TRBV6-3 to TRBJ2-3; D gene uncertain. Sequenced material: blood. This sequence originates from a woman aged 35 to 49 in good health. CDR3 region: CASSYGMMEGTDTQYF. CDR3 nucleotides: TGTGCCAGCAGTTACGGTATGATGGAAGGGACAGATACGCAGTATTTT.